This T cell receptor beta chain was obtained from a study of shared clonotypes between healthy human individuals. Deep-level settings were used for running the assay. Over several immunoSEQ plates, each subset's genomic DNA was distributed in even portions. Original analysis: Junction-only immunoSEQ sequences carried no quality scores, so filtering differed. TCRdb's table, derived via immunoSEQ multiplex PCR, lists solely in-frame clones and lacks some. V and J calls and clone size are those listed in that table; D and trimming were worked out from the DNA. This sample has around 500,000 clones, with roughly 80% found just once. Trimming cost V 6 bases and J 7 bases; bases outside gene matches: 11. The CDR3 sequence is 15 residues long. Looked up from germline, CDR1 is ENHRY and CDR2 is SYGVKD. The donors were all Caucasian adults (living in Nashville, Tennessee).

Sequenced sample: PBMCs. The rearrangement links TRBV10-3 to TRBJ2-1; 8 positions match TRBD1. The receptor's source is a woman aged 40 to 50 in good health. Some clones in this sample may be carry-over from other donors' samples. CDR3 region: CAISRDRSIGNEQFF. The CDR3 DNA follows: TGTGCCATCAGCCGGGACAGGTCTATTGGGAATGAGCAGTTCTTC.